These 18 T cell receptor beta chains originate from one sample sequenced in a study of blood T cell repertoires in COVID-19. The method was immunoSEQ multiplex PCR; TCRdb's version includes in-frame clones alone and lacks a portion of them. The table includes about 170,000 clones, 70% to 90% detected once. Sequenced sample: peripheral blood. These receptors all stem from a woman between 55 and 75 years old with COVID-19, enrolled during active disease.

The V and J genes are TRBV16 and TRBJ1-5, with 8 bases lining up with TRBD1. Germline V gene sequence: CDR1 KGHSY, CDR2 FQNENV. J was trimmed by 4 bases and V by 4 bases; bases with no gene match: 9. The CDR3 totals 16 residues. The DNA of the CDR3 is TGTGCCAGCAGCCTTTCCAGGGGGCTGAGAAATCAGCCCCAGCATTTT. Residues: CASSLSRGLRNQPQHF. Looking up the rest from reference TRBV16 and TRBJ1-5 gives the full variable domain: GEEVAQTPKHLVRGEGQKAKLYCAPIKGHSYVFWYQQVLKNEFKFLISFQNENVFDETGMPKERFSAKCLPNSPCSLEIQATKLEDSAVYFCASSLSRGLRNQPQHFGDGTRLSIL.

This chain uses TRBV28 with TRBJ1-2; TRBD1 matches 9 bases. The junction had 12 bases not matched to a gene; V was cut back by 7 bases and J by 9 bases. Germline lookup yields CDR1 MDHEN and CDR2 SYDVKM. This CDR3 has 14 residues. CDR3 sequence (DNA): TGTGCCAGCAAGTTAATGGACAGGGGCGTGAGCTACACCTTC. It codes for CASKLMDRGVSYTF.

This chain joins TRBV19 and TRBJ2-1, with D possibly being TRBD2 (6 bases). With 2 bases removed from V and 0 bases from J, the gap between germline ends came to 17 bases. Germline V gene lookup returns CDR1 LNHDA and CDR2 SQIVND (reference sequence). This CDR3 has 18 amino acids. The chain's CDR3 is CASSIYGPLANSYNEQFF. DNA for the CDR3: TGTGCCAGTAGTATATATGGCCCCCTAGCGAACTCCTACAATGAGCAGTTCTTC.

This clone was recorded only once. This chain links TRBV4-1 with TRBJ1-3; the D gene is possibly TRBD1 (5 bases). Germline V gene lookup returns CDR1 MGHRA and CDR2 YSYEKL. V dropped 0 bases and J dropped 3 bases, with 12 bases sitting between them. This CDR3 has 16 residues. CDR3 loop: CASSQDLRVLGNTIYF. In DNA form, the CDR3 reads TGCGCCAGCAGCCAAGATCTCAGGGTGCTTGGAAACACCATATATTTT.

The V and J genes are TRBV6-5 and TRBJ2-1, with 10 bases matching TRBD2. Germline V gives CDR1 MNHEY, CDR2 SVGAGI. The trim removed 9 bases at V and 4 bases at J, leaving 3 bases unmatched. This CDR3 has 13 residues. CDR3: CASRTSGYNEQFF. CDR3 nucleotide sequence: TGTGCCAGTAGGACTAGCGGTTACAATGAGCAGTTCTTC.

As DNA, the CDR3 is TGCGCCAGCAGCGTCACTAGCGGGAGTGGGAATGAGCAGTTCTTC. Protein product: CASSVTSGSGNEQFF. V and J are TRBV5-1 and TRBJ2-1, with 11 bases matching TRBD2. The CDR3 is made up of 15 amino acids. The V segment lost 4 bases and the J segment 7 bases; nucleotides outside the gene matches: 7. The germline CDR1 and CDR2 sequences are SGHRS and YFSETQ. The full variable domain, its missing parts supplied by reference TRBV5-1 and TRBJ2-1, is KAGVTQTPRYLIKTRGQQVTLSCSPISGHRSVSWYQQTPGQGLQFLFEYFSETQRNKGNFPGRFSGRQFSNSRSEMNVSTLELGDSALYLCASSVTSGSGNEQFFGPGTRLTVL.

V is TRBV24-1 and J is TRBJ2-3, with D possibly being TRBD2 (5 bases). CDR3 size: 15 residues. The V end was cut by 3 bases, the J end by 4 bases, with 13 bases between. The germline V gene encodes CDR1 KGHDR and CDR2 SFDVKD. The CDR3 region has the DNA TGTGCCACCAGTGATCCGAGGGCAGGCGCAGATACGCAGTATTTT. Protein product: CATSDPRAGADTQYF.

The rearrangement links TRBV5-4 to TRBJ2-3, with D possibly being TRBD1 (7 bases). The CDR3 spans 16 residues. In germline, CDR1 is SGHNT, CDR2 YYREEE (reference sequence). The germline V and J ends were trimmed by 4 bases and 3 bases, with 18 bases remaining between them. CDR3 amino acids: CASSGGTEPHTDTQYF. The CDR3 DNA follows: TGTGCCAGCAGCGGAGGGACAGAACCTCATACAGATACGCAGTATTTT.

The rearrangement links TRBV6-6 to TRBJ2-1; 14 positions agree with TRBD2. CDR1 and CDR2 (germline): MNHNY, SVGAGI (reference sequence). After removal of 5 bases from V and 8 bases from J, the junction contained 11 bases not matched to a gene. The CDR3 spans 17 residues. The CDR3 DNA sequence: TGTGCCAGCAGTCGCCTACACGGGACTAGCGGGAGTGATGAGCAGTTCTTC. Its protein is CASSRLHGTSGSDEQFF.

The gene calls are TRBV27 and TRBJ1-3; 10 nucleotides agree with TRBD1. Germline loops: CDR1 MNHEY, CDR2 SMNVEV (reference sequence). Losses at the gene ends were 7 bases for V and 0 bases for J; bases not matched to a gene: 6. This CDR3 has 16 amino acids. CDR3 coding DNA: TGTGCCAGCACGACAGGGGGCCCAAACTCTGGAAACACCATATATTTT. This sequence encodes CASTTGGPNSGNTIYF.

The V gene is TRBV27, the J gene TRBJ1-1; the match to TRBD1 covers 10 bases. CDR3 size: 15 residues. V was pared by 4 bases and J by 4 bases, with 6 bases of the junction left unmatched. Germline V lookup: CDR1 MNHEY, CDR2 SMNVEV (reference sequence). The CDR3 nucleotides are TGTGCCAGCAGTTCATGGGACAGGGGAGGCACTGAAGCTTTCTTT. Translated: CASSSWDRGGTEAFF.

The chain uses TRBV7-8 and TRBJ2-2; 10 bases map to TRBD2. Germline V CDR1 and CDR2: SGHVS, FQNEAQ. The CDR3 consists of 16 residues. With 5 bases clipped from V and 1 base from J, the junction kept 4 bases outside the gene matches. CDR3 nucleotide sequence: TGTGCCAGCAGCCAGACTAGCGGGTTGAACACCGGGGAGCTGTTTTTT. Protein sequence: CASSQTSGLNTGELFF.

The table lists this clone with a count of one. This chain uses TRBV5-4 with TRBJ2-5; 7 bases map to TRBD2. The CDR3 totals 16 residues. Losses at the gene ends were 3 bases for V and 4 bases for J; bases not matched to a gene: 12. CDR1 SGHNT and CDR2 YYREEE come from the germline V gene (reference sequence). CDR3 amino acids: CASSYSGLVRGETQYF. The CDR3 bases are TGTGCCAGCAGCTATTCCGGACTAGTAAGGGGAGAGACCCAGTACTTC.

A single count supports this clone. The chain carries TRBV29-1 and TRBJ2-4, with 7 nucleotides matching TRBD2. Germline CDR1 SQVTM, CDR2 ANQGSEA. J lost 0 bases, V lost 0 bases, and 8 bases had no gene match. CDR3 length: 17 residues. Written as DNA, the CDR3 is TGCAGCGTTGAAGACTACAGCGGGAATCTAGCCAAAAACATTCAGTACTTC. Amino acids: CSVEDYSGNLAKNIQYF.

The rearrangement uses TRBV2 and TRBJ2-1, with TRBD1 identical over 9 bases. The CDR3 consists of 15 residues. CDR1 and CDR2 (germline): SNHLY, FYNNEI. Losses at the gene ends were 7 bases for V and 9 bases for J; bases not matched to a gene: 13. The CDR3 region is CASTPQGTGLGEQFF. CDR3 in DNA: TGTGCCAGCACTCCTCAAGGGACAGGGCTGGGTGAGCAGTTCTTC.

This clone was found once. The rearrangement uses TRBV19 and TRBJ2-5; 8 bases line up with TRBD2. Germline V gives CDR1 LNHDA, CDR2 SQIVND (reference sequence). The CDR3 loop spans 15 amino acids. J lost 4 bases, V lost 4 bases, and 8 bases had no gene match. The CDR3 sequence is CASSNRGGLRETQYF. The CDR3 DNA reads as TGTGCCAGTAGTAACCGGGGGGGCCTGAGAGAGACCCAGTACTTC.

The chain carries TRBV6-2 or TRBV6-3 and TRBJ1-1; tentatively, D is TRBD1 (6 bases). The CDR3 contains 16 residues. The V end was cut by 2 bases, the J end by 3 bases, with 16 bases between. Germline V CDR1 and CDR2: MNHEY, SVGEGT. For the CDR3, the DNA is TGTGCCAGCAGTTACGGAAGGAACGCAGGGGACACTGAAGCTTTCTTT. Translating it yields CASSYGRNAGDTEAFF.

CDR3 region: CASSLGRGSDTQYF. CDR3 bases: TGTGCCAGCAGCTTAGGCCGCGGGTCAGATACGCAGTATTTT. The chain joins TRBV7-3 to TRBJ2-3; TRBD2 is a possible D gene (5 bases). The CDR3 is 14 amino acids. Trimming shortened V by 2 bases and J by 4 bases, and 10 bases separated the two germline ends. From germline, CDR1 is SGHTA and CDR2 FQGTGA.